One TCR beta chain is described in this entry. Its antigen is as yet unknown. The data originate from a study of cytomegalovirus exposure and HLA in healthy donors. In the PCR, 60 Vbeta and 13 Jbeta primers were used. Sequencing was performed with immunoSEQ multiplex PCR; in TCRdb, only in-frame clones are kept and a portion is missing. The sample includes nearly 200,000 clones, over 75% of them seen just once. Whole-study results and caveats: Listed as cytomegalovirus-associated were 150 to 200 TCR beta chains.

Sequenced material: PBMCs. This sequence was found in a boy younger than 10 in good health and CMV-seronegative.

The CDR3 loop is CASSLARTGPHF. The CDR3 bases are TGTGCCAGCAGCTTGGCAAGAACAGGGCCCCACTTT. The chain recombines TRBV5-8 with TRBJ1-6, with D maybe TRBD1 (6 bases). The CDR3 extends over 12 amino acids. Germline V CDR1 and CDR2: SGHTS, YDEGEE. The V end was cut by 0 bases, the J end by 18 bases, with 13 bases between.